The rows below give T cell receptor beta chains drawn from one sample of a study of T cell responses to AZD1222 COVID-19 vaccine. Profiling relied on immunoSEQ multiplex PCR, and the TCRdb table lists in-frame clones only, not all of them. Of over 95,000 clones in the sample, about 88% are singletons; the top ten hold roughly 15%. The sample here was peripheral blood, taken 28 days after the second AZD1222 dose. Receptor source: an adult who received the AZD1222 COVID-19 vaccine. Both conserved end residues are part of each CDR3. A D gene is named only where the DNA matches it firmly. Not every row has a clone size; where given, it reads once, few, many or a size class.

CDR3aa: CASSPGTSGIYNEQFF
CDR3nt: TGTGCCAGCAGCCCAGGGACTAGCGGGATATACAATGAGCAGTTCTTC
d_gene: TRBD2
abundance: once
v_gene: TRBV7-9
len: 16
j_gene: TRBJ2-1

CDR3aa: CSVEGGIQETQYF
CDR3nt: TGCAGCGTTGAAGGTGGAATCCAAGAGACCCAGTACTTC
d_gene: .
abundance: .
v_gene: TRBV29-1
len: 13
j_gene: TRBJ2-5

CDR3aa: CASSPGGEKLFF
CDR3nt: TGTGCCAGCTCACCGGGGGGCGAAAAACTGTTTTTT
d_gene: .
abundance: .
v_gene: TRBV18
len: 12
j_gene: TRBJ1-4

CDR3aa: CASSLVSGAGEQYF
CDR3nt: TGTGCCAGCAGCTTGGTAAGCGGGGCAGGGGAGCAGTACTTC
d_gene: TRBD2
abundance: .
v_gene: TRBV5-4
len: 14
j_gene: TRBJ2-7

CDR3aa: CAISDLTGGSYEQYF
CDR3nt: TGTGCCATCAGTGACTTGACAGGGGGGTCCTACGAGCAGTACTTC
d_gene: TRBD1
abundance: .
v_gene: TRBV10-3
len: 15
j_gene: TRBJ2-7

CDR3aa: CAWILDRGFSPLHF
CDR3nt: TGTGCCTGGATTTTGGACAGGGGTTTTTCACCCCTCCACTTT
d_gene: TRBD1
abundance: .
v_gene: TRBV30
len: 14
j_gene: TRBJ1-6

CDR3aa: CASRDSIHEQYF
CDR3nt: TGTGCCAGCCGGGACAGTATTCACGAGCAGTACTTC
d_gene: TRBD1
abundance: .
v_gene: TRBV19
len: 12
j_gene: TRBJ2-7

CDR3aa: CASSSYRDTEAFF
CDR3nt: TGTGCCAGCAGCTCTTATAGGGACACTGAAGCTTTCTTT
d_gene: .
abundance: once
v_gene: TRBV7-8
len: 13
j_gene: TRBJ1-1

CDR3aa: CASSQLTWNTEAFF
CDR3nt: TGTGCCAGCAGCCAACTGACATGGAACACTGAAGCTTTCTTT
d_gene: .
abundance: .
v_gene: TRBV3-1/TRBV3-2
len: 14
j_gene: TRBJ1-1

CDR3aa: CASRRGQISYEQYF
CDR3nt: TGTGCCAGCAGGCGGGGGCAGATCTCCTACGAGCAGTACTTC
d_gene: .
abundance: once
v_gene: TRBV6-5
len: 14
j_gene: TRBJ2-7

CDR3aa: CASSQDVLGANTIYF
CDR3nt: TGTGCCAGCAGCCAAGATGTGTTGGGGGCCAACACCATATATTTT
d_gene: .
abundance: few
v_gene: TRBV3-1/TRBV3-2
len: 15
j_gene: TRBJ1-3

CDR3aa: CASSRSRDRETQYF
CDR3nt: TGTGCCAGCAGCAGGTCCCGGGACAGAGAGACCCAGTACTTC
d_gene: TRBD1
abundance: .
v_gene: TRBV11-2
len: 14
j_gene: TRBJ2-5

CDR3aa: CASSLQQGSTEAFF
CDR3nt: TGTGCCAGCAGCTTACAACAGGGGAGTACTGAAGCTTTCTTT
d_gene: TRBD1
abundance: .
v_gene: TRBV7-8
len: 14
j_gene: TRBJ1-1